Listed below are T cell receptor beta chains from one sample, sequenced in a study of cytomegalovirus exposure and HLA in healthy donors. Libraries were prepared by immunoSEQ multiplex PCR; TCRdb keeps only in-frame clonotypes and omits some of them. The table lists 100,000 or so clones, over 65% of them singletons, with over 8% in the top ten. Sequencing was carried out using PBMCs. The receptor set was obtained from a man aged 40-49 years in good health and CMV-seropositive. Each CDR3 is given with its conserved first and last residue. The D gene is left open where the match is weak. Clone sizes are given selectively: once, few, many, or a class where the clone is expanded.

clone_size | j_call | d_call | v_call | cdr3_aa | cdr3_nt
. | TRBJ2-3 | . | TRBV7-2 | CASSLRASTDTQYF | TGTGCCAGCAGCTTGCGCGCTAGCACAGATACGCAGTATTTT
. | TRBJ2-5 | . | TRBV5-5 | CASSLTTLIETQYF | TGTGCCAGCAGCTTGACGACATTGATCGAGACCCAGTACTTC
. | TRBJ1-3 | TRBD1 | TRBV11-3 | CASSPTTGNSGNTIYF | TGTGCCAGCAGCCCAACGACAGGGAACTCTGGAAACACCATATATTTT
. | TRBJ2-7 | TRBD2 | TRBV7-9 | CASSSPRAGGSYEQYF | TGTGCCAGCAGCTCGCCCCGGGCGGGAGGGTCCTACGAGCAGTACTTC
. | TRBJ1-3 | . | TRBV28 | CASSLGGFGNTIYF | TGTGCCAGCAGTTTAGGGGGGTTTGGGAACACCATATATTTT
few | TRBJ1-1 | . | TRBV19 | CASRSLRNRDHTEAFF | TGTGCCAGTAGGTCCCTGAGGAACAGGGATCACACTGAAGCTTTCTTT
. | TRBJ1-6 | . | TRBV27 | CASSSGQSYNSPLHF | TGTGCCAGCAGTTCTGGACAGTCCTATAATTCACCCCTCCACTTT
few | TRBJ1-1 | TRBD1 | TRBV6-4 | CASSDTGGTEAFF | TGTGCCAGCAGTGACACAGGGGGTACTGAAGCTTTCTTT
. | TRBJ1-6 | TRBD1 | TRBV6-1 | CASSGQGAGNSPLHF | TGTGCCAGCAGTGGACAGGGGGCGGGTAATTCACCCCTCCACTTT
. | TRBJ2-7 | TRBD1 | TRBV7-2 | CASSPGTGSNEQYF | TGTGCCAGCAGCCCAGGGACAGGCTCGAACGAGCAGTACTTC
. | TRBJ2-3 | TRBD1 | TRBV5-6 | CASSPGTGTTDTQYF | TGTGCCAGCAGCCCCGGGACAGGGACCACAGATACGCAGTATTTT
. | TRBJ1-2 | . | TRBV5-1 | CARSHVDRSQLWGYTF | TGCGCCAGGAGCCACGTAGACAGGTCTCAACTCTGGGGCTACACCTTC
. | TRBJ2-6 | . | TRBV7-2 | CASSLEYGRRSGANVLTF | TGTGCCAGCAGCTTAGAGTATGGGAGGCGCTCTGGGGCCAACGTCCTGACTTTC
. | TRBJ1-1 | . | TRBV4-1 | CASSRSAVGRWTEAFF | TGCGCCAGCAGCCGGTCGGCGGTCGGGAGGTGGACTGAAGCTTTCTTT
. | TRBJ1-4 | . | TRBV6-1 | CASSFLRPQGEKLFF | TGTGCCAGCAGTTTTCTCCGGCCCCAGGGGGAAAAACTGTTTTTT
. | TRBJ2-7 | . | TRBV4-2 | CASSQDQASPYEQYF | TGTGCCAGCAGCCAAGATCAGGCCTCCCCCTACGAGCAGTACTTC
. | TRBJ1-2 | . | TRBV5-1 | CASSPQTARTLGYTF | TGCGCCAGCAGCCCACAGACAGCACGCACCTTGGGCTACACCTTC
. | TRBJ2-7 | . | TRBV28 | CASSFSRTALDEQYF | TGTGCCAGCAGTTTTTCCCGGACTGCCCTGGACGAGCAGTACTTC
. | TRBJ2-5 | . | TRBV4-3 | CASSQAVAEMGTQYF | TGCGCCAGCAGCCAAGCGGTGGCGGAGATGGGGACCCAGTACTTC
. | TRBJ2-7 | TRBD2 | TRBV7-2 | CASSLAGRERGEQYF | TGTGCCAGCAGCTTAGCGGGGCGGGAGAGAGGGGAGCAGTACTTC
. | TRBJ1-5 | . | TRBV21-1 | CASSKAGTGGRQPQHF | TGTGCCAGCAGCAAAGCAGGGACAGGGGGCCGGCAGCCCCAGCATTTT
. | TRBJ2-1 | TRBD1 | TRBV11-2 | CASSYSWDRDEQFF | TGTGCCAGCAGCTACTCCTGGGACAGGGACGAGCAGTTCTTC
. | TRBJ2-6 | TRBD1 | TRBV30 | CAWRKKGAGANGLTF | TGTGCCTGGAGGAAAAAGGGGGCTGGGGCCAACGGCCTGACTTTC
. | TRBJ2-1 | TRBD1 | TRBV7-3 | CASSRDSSSYNEQFF | TGTGCCAGCAGCCGGGACAGTAGCTCCTACAATGAGCAGTTCTTC
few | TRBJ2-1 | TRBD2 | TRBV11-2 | CASRERAGGGGDEQFF | TGTGCCAGCAGAGAAAGAGCGGGAGGGGGTGGCGATGAGCAGTTCTTC
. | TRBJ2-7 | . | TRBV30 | CACQGPNPPYEQYF | TGTGCCTGCCAGGGTCCTAATCCCCCCTACGAGCAGTACTTC
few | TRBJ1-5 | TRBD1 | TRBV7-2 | CASSYGQGRNQPQHF | TGTGCCAGCAGCTACGGACAGGGCCGCAATCAGCCCCAGCATTTT
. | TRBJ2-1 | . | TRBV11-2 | CASSVAYNEQFF | TGTGCCAGCAGCGTAGCGTACAATGAGCAGTTCTTC
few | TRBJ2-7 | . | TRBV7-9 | CASSLVEQLAYEQYF | TGTGCCAGCAGCTTAGTAGAACAGCTGGCCTACGAGCAGTACTTC
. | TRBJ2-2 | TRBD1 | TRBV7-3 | CASSRQGRNTGELFF | TGTGCCAGCAGTCGACAGGGGAGGAACACCGGGGAGCTGTTTTTT
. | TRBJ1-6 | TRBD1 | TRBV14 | CASSTRDSYNSPLHF | TGTGCCAGCAGTACTCGGGACAGCTATAATTCACCCCTCCACTTT
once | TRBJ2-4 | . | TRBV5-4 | CASSRQVPGENIQYF | TGTGCCAGCAGCCGACAGGTACCCGGCGAAAACATTCAGTACTTC
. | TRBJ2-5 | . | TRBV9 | CASSPSSIETQYF | TGTGCCAGCAGCCCCAGTAGCATAGAGACCCAGTACTTC
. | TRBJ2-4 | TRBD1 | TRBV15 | CATSREDRAWNSQYF | TGTGCCACCAGCAGGGAAGACAGGGCGTGGAACAGTCAGTACTTC
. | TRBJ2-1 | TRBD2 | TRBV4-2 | CASSQDGTGGPYDEQFF | TGTGCCAGCAGCCAAGATGGAACGGGGGGGCCTTATGATGAGCAGTTCTTC
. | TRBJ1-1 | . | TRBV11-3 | CASSSQGGAAFF | TGTGCCAGCAGCTCACAAGGGGGTGCAGCTTTCTTT
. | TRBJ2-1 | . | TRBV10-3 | CAIRLATLGEQFF | TGTGCCATCAGACTAGCAACCTTGGGTGAGCAGTTCTTC
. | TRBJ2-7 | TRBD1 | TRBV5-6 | CASSRRTGWSEQYF | TGTGCCAGCAGTCGCAGGACAGGGTGGAGCGAGCAGTACTTC
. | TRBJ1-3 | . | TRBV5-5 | CASSLVPGSGNTIYF | TGTGCCAGCAGCTTGGTTCCAGGGTCTGGAAACACCATATATTTT
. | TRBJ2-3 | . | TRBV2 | CASSVLGTDTQYF | TGTGCCAGCAGTGTACTAGGCACAGATACGCAGTATTTT
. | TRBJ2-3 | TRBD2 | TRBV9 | CASSVTSGPITDTQYF | TGTGCCAGCAGCGTTACTAGCGGCCCAATCACAGATACGCAGTATTTT
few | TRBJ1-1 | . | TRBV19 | CASSIEEGPNTEAFF | TGTGCCAGTAGTATAGAGGAGGGGCCGAACACTGAAGCTTTCTTT
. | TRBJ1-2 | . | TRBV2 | CASSEADPGGYGYTF | TGTGCCAGCAGTGAAGCGGACCCCGGAGGATATGGCTACACCTTC
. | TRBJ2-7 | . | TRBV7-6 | CASSTRNSGYEQYF | TGTGCCAGCAGTACCCGGAACTCGGGCTACGAGCAGTACTTC
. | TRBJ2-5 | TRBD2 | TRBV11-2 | CASSVSGLAGGHRETQYF | TGTGCCAGCAGCGTTTCGGGACTAGCGGGGGGGCACCGGGAGACCCAGTACTTC
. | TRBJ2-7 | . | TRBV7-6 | CASTGDRGFEEQYF | TGTGCCAGCACCGGTGATAGGGGGTTCGAGGAGCAGTACTTC
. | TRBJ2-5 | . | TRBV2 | CASSLSQETQYF | TGTGCCAGCAGTCTCTCTCAAGAGACCCAGTACTTC
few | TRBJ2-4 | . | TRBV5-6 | CASSLRTTNLAKNSQYF | TGTGCCAGCAGCTTGCGGACGACAAATCTAGCCAAAAACAGTCAGTACTTC
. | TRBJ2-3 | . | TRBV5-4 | CASSRDFASTDTQYF | TGTGCCAGCAGCAGGGACTTTGCTAGCACAGATACGCAGTATTTT
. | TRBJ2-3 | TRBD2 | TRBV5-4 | CASSYGTSGTDTQYF | TGTGCCAGCAGCTACGGGACTAGCGGCACAGATACGCAGTATTTT
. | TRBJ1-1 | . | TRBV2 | CASNGGRGSHTEAFF | TGTGCCAGCAACGGGGGGCGCGGTTCTCACACTGAAGCTTTCTTT
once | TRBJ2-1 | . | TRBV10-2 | CASSGGGFNEQFF | TGCGCCAGCAGTGGAGGAGGGTTCAATGAGCAGTTCTTC
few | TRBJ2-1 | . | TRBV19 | CASSSRAYNEQFF | TGTGCCAGTAGTTCGCGGGCCTACAATGAGCAGTTCTTC
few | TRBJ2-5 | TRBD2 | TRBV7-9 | CASSQGLAGDGRETQYF | TGTGCCAGCAGCCAGGGACTAGCGGGGGACGGCCGGGAGACCCAGTACTTC